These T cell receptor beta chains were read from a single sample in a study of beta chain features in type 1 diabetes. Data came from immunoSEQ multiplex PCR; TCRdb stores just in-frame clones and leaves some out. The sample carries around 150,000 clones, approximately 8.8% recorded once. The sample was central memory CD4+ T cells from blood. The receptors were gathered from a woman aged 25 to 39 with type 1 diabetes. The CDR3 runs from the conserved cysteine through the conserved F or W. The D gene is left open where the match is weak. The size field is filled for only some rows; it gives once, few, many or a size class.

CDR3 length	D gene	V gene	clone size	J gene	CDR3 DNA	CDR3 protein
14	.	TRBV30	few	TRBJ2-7	TGTGCCTGGAGTCAGGGGACAAATCCCTACGAGCAGTACTTC	CAWSQGTNPYEQYF
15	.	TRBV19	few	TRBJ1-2	TGTGCCAGTAGTATAGGGAGGGGTCTGCACTATGGCTACACCTTC	CASSIGRGLHYGYTF
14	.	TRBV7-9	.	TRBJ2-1	TGTGCCAGCAGCCCGCGACTTACCGACAATGAGCAGTTCTTC	CASSPRLTDNEQFF
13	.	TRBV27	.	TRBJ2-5	TGTGCCAGCAGCTCCCACGACAGGGAGACCCAGTACTTC	CASSSHDRETQYF
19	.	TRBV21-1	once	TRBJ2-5	TGTGCCAGCAGCAAAGTAGATCAGGACAGGGGGGACCCCAGGGAGACCCAGTACTTC	CASSKVDQDRGDPRETQYF
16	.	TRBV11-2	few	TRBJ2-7	TGTGCCAGCAGCTTAGCGAGGAGTCCACGAGTCTACGAGCAGTACTTC	CASSLARSPRVYEQYF
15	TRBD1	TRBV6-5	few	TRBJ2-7	TGTGCCAGCAGTTACCAGGGACAGGGCCGAAGGGAGCAGTACTTC	CASSYQGQGRREQYF
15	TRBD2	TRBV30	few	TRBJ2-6	TGTGCCTGGAGTTCGGGGGGTAGTGGGGCCAACGTCCTGACTTTC	CAWSSGGSGANVLTF
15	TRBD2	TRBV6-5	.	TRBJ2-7	TGTGCCAGCAGTTACCGGTCTAGCGGTTCCTACGAGCAGTACTTC	CASSYRSSGSYEQYF
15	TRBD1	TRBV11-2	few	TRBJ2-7	TGTGCCAGCAGCTCAAGCCGGGACAGGCCCTACGAGCAGTACTTC	CASSSSRDRPYEQYF
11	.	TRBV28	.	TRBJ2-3	TGTGCCATCCATAAGAGGGATACGCAGTATTTT	CAIHKRDTQYF
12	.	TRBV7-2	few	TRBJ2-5	TGTGCCAGCAGCCCGTACCAAGAGACCCAGTACTTC	CASSPYQETQYF
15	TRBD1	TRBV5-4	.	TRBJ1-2	TGTGCCAGCAACATACAGGGGGGAGTTGGCTATGGCTACACCTTC	CASNIQGGVGYGYTF
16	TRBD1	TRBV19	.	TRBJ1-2	TGTGCCAGTAGTGCATGGGGACAGGAAACCAACTATGGCTACACCTTC	CASSAWGQETNYGYTF
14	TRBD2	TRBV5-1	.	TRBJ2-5	TGCGCCAGCAGCTCGGGACTAGCGGTTGAGACCCAGTACTTC	CASSSGLAVETQYF
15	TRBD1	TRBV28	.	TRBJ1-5	TGTGCCAGCAGCTTTCGGGACAGGGTTAATCAGCCCCAGCATTTT	CASSFRDRVNQPQHF
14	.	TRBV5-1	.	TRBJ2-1	TGCGCCAGCAGCTCGGGCGGGATTTTCAATGAGCAGTTCTTC	CASSSGGIFNEQFF
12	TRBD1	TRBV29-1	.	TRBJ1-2	TGCAGCGTGCGAACAGGGGGCCTTGGCTACACCTTC	CSVRTGGLGYTF
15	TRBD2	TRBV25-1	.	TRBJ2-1	TGTGCCAGCAGTGACCTAGCGGGAGTGTACAATGAGCAGTTCTTC	CASSDLAGVYNEQFF
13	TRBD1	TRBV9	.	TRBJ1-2	TGTGCCAGCAGCGCACAGGGGGCGGGTGGCTACACCTTC	CASSAQGAGGYTF
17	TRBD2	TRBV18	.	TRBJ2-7	TGTGCCAGCTCACCCTCCCGAACGGCGGGAGGATCCTACGAGCAGTACTTC	CASSPSRTAGGSYEQYF
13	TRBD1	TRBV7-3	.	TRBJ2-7	TGTGCCAGCAGCTCGACAGGGGGCCACGAGCAGTACTTC	CASSSTGGHEQYF
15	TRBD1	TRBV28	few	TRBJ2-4	TGTGCCAGCAGCCCCGGGACAGGGGCCAAAAACATTCAGTACTTC	CASSPGTGAKNIQYF
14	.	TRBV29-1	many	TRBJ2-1	TGCAGCCATCAGGTGGGGCAATCCTACAATGAGCAGTTCTTC	CSHQVGQSYNEQFF
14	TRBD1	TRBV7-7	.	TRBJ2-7	TGTGCTAGCAGCCGGGACAGGGGGTCCTACGAGCAGTACTTC	CASSRDRGSYEQYF
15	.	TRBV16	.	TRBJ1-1	TGTGCCAGCACTAACCAGAGGGCGGGGAACACTGAAGCTTTCTTT	CASTNQRAGNTEAFF
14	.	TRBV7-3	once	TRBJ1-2	TGTGCCAGCAGCCCGAGCAGCGCTACGGAGGGCTACACCTTC	CASSPSSATEGYTF
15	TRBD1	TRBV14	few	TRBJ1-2	TGTGCCAGCAGTCGGGGACAGAACCACTACTATGGCTACACCTTC	CASSRGQNHYYGYTF
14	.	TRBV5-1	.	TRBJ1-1	TGCGCCAGCAGCCTAGGACAGAAGAACACTGAAGCTTTCTTT	CASSLGQKNTEAFF
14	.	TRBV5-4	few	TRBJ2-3	TGTGCCAGCAGCACAGCTAGCGAGGAAGATACGCAGTATTTT	CASSTASEEDTQYF
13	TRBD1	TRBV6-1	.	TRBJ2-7	TGTGCCAGCAGCGAAACAGGGGCCTACGAGCAGTACTTC	CASSETGAYEQYF
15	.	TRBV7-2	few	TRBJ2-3	TGTGCCAGCAGCTTGCAGGAGGGCCGCACAGATACGCAGTATTTT	CASSLQEGRTDTQYF
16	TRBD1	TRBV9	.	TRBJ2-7	TGTGCCAGCAGCGTCTCTGAGACAGGGCTGTCCGTCGAGCAGTACTTC	CASSVSETGLSVEQYF
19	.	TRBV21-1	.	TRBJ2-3	TGTGCCAGCAGCAAAAGGTGGTCGGGACTAGCGGTATACACAGATACGCAGTATTTT	CASSKRWSGLAVYTDTQYF
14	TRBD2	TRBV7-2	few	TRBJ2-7	TGTGCCAGCAAGTTAATAGCGGGTTCCTACGAGCAGTACTTC	CASKLIAGSYEQYF
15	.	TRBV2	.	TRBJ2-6	TGTGCCAGCACCCCTAGTGCTACCGGGGCCAACGTCCTGACTTTC	CASTPSATGANVLTF
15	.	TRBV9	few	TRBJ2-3	TGTGCCAGCAGCGTAGGTCTCAGGGACACAGATACGCAGTATTTT	CASSVGLRDTDTQYF
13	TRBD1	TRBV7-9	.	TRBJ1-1	TGTGCCAGCAGCTTCGGACAGGGCACTGAAGCTTTCTTT	CASSFGQGTEAFF
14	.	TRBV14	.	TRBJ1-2	TGTGCCAGCAGCCAAGATTTCAGGCTTGATGGCTACACCTTC	CASSQDFRLDGYTF
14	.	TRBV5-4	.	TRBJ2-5	TGTGCCAGCAGCCATCAGGGTTTTACAGAGACCCAGTACTTC	CASSHQGFTETQYF
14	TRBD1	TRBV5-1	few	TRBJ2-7	TGCGCCAGCAGCCCATTATCCACAGGGGTCGAGCAGTACTTC	CASSPLSTGVEQYF
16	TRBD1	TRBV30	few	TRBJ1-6	TGTGCCTGGAGTGTCTCTCCCGGGACAGGGTATTCACCCCTCCACTTT	CAWSVSPGTGYSPLHF
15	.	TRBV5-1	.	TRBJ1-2	TGCGCCAGCAGCTTGGGGTCCAGTACTAACTATGGCTACACCTTC	CASSLGSSTNYGYTF
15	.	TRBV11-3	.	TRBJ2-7	TGTGCCAGCAGCCTAGGGACTCCTCCGACGTCCGAGCAGTACTTC	CASSLGTPPTSEQYF
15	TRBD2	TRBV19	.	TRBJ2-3	TGTGCCAGTACCATCAGGTCAGCGGGAGGGGATACGCAGTATTTT	CASTIRSAGGDTQYF